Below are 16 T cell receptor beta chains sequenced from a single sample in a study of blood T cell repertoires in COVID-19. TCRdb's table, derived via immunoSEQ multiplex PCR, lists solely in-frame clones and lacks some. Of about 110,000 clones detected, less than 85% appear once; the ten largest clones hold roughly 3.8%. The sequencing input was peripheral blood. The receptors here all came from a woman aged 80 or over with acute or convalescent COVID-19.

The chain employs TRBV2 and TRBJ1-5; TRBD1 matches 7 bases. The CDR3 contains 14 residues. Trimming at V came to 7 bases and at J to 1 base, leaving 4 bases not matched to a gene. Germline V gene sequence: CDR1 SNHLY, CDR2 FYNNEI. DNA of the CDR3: TGTGCCAGCAACCCACAGGGGAGCAATCAGCCCCAGCATTTT. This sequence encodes CASNPQGSNQPQHF.

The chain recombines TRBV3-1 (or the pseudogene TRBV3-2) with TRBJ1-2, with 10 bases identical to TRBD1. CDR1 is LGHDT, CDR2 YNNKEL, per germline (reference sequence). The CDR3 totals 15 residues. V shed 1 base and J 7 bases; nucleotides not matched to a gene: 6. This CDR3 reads CASSQAPGQGFGYTF. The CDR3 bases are TGTGCCAGCAGCCAAGCGCCGGGACAGGGGTTTGGCTACACCTTC.

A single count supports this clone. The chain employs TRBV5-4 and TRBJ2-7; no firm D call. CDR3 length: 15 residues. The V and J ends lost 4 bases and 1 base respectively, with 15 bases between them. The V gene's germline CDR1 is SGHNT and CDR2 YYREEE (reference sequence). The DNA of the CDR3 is TGTGCCAGCAGCCCCGGGTCCTCCGGGTCCTACGAGCAGTACTTC. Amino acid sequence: CASSPGSSGSYEQYF.

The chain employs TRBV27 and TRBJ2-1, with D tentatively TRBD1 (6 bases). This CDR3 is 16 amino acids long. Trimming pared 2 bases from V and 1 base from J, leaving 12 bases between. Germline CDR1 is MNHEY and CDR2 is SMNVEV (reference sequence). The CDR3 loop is CASSLTTGTSYNEQFF. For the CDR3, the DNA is TGTGCCAGCAGTTTAACCACAGGGACGTCCTACAATGAGCAGTTCTTC.

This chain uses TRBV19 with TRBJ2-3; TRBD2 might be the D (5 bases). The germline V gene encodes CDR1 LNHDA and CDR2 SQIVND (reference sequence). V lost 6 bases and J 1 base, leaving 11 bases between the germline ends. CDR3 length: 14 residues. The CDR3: CASSRDGGTDTQYF. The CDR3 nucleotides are TGTGCCAGTAGCCGCGACGGGGGCACAGATACGCAGTATTTT.

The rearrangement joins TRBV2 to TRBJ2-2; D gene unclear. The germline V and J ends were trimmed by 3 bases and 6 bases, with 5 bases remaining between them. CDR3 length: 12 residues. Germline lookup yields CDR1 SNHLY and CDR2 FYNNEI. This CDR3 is CASSELAGELFF. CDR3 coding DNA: TGTGCCAGCAGTGAGTTAGCCGGGGAGCTGTTTTTT.

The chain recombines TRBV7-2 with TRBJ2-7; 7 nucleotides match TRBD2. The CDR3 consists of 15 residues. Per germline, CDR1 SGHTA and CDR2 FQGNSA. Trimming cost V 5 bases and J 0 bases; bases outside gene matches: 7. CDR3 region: CASSVASGVSYEQYF. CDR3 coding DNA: TGTGCCAGCAGCGTGGCTAGCGGTGTCTCCTACGAGCAGTACTTC. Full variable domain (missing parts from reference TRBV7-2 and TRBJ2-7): GAGVSQSPSNKVTEKGKDVELRCDPISGHTALYWYRQSLGQGLEFLIYFQGNSAPDKSGLPSDRFSAERTGGSVSTLTIQRTQQEDSAVYLCASSVASGVSYEQYFGPGTRLTVT.

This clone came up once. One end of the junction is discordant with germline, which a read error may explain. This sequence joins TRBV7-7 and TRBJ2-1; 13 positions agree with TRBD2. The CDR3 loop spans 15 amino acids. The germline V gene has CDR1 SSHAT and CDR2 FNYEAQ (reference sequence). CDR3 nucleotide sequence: TGTGCTAGCAGCCCCGTGACTAGCGGGGGGTATGAGCAGTTCTTC. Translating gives CASSPVTSGGYEQFF.

This chain's CDR3 is CASSQEGPGASYGYTF. The CDR3 DNA reads TGCGCCAGCAGCCAAGAAGGGCCAGGGGCCTCCTATGGCTACACCTTC. The chain uses TRBV4-1 and TRBJ1-2, with D tentatively TRBD1 (6 bases). Trimming took off 0 bases at V and 4 bases at J, with 15 bases between the two ends. CDR3 length: 16 amino acids. The germline gives CDR1 MGHRA, CDR2 YSYEKL.

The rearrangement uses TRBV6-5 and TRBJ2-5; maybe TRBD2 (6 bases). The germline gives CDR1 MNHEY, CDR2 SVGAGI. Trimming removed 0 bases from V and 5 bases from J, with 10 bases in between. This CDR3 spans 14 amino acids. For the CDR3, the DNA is TGTGCCAGCAGTTACTCGTGGAGGGCTGAGACCCAGTACTTC. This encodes CASSYSWRAETQYF.

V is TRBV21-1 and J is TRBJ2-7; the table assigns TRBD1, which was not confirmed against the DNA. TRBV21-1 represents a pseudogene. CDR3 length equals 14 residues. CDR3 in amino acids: CASSKENRSYEQYF. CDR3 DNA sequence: TGTGCCAGCAGCAAAGAAAACAGGAGTTACGAGCAGTACTTC.

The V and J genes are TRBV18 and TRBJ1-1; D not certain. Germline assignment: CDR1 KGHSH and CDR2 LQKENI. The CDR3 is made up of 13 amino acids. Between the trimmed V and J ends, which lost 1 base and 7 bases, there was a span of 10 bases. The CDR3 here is CASSPQDSGEAFF. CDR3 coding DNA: TGTGCCAGCTCACCACAGGATTCGGGTGAAGCTTTCTTT. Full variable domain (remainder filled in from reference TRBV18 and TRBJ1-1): NAGVMQNPRHLVRRRGQEARLRCSPMKGHSHVYWYRQLPEEGLKFMVYLQKENIIDESGMPKERFSAEFPKEGPSILRIQQVVRGDSAAYFCASSPQDSGEAFFGQGTRLTVV.

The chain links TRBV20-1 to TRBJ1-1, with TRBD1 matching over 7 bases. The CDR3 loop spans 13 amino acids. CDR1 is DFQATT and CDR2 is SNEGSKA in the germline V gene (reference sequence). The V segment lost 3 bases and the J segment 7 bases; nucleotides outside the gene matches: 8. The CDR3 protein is CSASEGARIEAFF. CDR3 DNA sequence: TGCAGTGCTAGTGAGGGGGCGCGCATTGAAGCTTTCTTT.

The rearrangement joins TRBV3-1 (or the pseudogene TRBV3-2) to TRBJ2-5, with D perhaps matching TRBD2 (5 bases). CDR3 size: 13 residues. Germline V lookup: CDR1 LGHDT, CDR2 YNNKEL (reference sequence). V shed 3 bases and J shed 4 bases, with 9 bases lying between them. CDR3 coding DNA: TGTGCCAGCAGCCAGGCGGCGGGAGAGACCCAGTACTTC. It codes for CASSQAAGETQYF.

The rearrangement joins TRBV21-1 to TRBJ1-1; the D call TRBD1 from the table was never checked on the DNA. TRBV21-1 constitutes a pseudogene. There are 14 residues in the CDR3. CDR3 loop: CASINPGGTGTAFF. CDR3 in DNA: TGTGCCAGCATCAACCCCGGGGGGACAGGGACAGCTTTCTTT.

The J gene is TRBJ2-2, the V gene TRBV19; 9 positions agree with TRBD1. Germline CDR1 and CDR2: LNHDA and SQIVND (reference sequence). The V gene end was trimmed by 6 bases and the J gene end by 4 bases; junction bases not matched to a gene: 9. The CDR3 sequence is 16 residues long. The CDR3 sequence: CASSRDRVGGTGELFF. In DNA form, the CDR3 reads TGTGCCAGTAGCCGGGACAGGGTAGGTGGCACCGGGGAGCTGTTTTTT.